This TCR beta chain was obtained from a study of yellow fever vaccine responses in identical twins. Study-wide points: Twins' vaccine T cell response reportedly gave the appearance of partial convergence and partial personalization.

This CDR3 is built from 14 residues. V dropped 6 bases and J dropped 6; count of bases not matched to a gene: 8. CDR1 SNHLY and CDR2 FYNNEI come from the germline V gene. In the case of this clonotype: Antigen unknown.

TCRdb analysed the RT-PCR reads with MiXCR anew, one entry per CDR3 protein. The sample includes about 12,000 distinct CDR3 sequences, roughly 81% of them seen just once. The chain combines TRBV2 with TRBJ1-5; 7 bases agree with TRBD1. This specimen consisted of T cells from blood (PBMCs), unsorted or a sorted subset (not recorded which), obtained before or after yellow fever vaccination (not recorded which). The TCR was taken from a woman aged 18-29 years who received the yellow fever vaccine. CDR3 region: CASRGGAGGQPQHF. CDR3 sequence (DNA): TGTGCCAGCAGGGGGGGGGCAGGGGGTCAGCCCCAGCATTTT.